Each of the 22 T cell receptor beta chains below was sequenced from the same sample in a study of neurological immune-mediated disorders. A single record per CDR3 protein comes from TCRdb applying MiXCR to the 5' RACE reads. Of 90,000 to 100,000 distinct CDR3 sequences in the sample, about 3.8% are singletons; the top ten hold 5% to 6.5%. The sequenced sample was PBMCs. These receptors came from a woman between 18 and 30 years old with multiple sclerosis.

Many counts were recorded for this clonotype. In nucleotides, the CDR3 is TGCAGTGCTAGGAGGGTTGCCAATCAGCCCCAGCATTTT. This sequence encodes CSARRVANQPQHF. This sequence joins TRBV20-1 and TRBJ1-5; D gene ambiguous. The CDR3 has 13 amino acids. Deletions cut 3 bases from V and 3 bases from J, with 9 bases between. Germline loops: CDR1 DFQATT, CDR2 SNEGSKA (reference sequence).

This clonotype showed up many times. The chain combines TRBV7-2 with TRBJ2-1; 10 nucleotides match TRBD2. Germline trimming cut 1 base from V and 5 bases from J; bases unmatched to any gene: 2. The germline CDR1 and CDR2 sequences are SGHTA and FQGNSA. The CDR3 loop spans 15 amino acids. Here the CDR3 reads CASSLELAGNNEQFF. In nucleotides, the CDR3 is TGTGCCAGCAGCTTAGAACTAGCGGGGAACAATGAGCAGTTCTTC.

This CDR3 is CASSQEVVTSGSTDTQYF. The CDR3 nucleotides are TGTGCCAGCAGCCAAGAAGTGGTTACTAGCGGAAGCACAGATACGCAGTATTTT. The rearrangement uses TRBV3-1 and TRBJ2-3; 8 bases align to TRBD2. Germline assignment: CDR1 LGHDT and CDR2 YNNKEL (reference sequence). CDR3 length: 18 amino acids. J was trimmed by 0 bases and V by 0 bases; bases with no gene match: 8.

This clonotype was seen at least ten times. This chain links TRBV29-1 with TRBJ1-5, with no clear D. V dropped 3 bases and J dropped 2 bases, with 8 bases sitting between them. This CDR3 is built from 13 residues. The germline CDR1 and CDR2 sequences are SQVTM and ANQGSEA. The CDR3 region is CSVDLGGNQPQHF. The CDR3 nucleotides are TGCAGCGTTGATCTCGGTGGCAATCAGCCCCAGCATTTT.

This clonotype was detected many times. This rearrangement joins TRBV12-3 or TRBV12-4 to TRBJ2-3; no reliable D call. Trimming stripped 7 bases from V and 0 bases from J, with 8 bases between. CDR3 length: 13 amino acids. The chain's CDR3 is CASKLLSTDTQYF. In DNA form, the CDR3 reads TGTGCCAGCAAGTTGCTGAGCACAGATACGCAGTATTTT.

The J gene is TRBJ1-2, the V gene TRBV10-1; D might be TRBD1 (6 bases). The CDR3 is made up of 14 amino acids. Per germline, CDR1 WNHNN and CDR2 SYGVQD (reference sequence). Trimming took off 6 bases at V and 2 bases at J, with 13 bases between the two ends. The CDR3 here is CASSTGSTNYGYTF. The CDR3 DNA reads TGCGCCAGCAGCACAGGGTCAACCAACTATGGCTACACCTTC.

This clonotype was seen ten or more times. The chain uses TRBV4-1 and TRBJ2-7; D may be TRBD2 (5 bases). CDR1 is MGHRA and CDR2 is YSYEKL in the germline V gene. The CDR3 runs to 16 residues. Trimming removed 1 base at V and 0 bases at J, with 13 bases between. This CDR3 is CASSQVVAGASYEQYF. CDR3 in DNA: TGCGCCAGCAGCCAAGTTGTGGCGGGCGCCTCCTACGAGCAGTACTTC.

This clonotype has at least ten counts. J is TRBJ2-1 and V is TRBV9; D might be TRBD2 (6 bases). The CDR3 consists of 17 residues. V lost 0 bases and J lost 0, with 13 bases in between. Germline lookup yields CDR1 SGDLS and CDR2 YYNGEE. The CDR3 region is CASSVAGEAGSYNEQFF. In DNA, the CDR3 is TGTGCCAGCAGCGTAGCTGGGGAAGCGGGCTCCTACAATGAGCAGTTCTTC.

This chain's CDR3 is CASRQGQGGSDEQYF. Written as DNA, the CDR3 is TGCGCCAGCAGGCAGGGACAGGGGGGCTCAGACGAGCAGTACTTC. V gene TRBV4-1 combines with J gene TRBJ2-7, with 11 bases lining up with TRBD1. Germline values: CDR1 MGHRA, CDR2 YSYEKL. CDR3 size: 15 residues. J was trimmed by 5 bases and V by 6 bases; bases with no gene match: 9.

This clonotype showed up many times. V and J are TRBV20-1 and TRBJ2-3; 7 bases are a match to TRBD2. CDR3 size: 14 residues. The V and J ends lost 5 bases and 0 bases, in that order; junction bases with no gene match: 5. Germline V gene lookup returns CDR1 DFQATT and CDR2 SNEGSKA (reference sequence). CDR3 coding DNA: TGCAGTGCTGTACTAGCGAGCAGCACAGATACGCAGTATTTT. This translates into CSAVLASSTDTQYF.

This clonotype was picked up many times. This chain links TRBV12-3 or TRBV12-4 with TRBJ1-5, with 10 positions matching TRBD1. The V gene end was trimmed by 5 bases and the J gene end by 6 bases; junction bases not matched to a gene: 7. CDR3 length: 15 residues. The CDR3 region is CASSPTGGLGQPQHF. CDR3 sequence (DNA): TGTGCCAGCAGTCCGACAGGGGGCTTAGGTCAGCCCCAGCATTTT.

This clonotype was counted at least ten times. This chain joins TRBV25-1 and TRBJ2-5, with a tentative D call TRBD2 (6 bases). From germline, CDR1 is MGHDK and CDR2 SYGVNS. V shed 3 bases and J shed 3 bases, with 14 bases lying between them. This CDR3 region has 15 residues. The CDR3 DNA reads TGTGCCAGCAGTGAGCAGGGACTCCCTAAAGAGACCCAGTACTTC. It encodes CASSEQGLPKETQYF.

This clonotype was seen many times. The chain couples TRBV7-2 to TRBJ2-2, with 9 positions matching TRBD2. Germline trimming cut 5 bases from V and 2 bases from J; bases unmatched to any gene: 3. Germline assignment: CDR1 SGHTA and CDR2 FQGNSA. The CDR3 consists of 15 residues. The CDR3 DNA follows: TGTGCCAGCAGCGGTAGCGGGAGCAACACCGGGGAGCTGTTTTTT. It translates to CASSGSGSNTGELFF. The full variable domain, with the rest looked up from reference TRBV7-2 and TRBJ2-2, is GAGVSQSPSNKVTEKGKDVELRCDPISGHTALYWYRQSLGQGLEFLIYFQGNSAPDKSGLPSDRFSAERTGGSVSTLTIQRTQQEDSAVYLCASSGSGSNTGELFFGEGSRLTVL.

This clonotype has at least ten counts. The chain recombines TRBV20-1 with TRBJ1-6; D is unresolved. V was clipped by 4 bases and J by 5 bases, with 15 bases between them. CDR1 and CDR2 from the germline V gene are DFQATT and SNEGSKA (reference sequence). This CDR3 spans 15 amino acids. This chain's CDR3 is CSATESGSHNSPLHF. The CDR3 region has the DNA TGCAGTGCTACGGAATCCGGGTCCCATAATTCACCCCTCCACTTT.

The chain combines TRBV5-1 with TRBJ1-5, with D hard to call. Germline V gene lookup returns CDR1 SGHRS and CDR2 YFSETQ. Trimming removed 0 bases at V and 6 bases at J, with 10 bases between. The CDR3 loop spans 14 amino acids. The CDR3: CASSLEVGSQPQHF. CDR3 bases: TGCGCCAGCAGCTTGGAGGTGGGGAGTCAGCCCCAGCATTTT. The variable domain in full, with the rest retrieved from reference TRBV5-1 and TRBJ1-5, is KAGVTQTPRYLIKTRGQQVTLSCSPISGHRSVSWYQQTPGQGLQFLFEYFSETQRNKGNFPGRFSGRQFSNSRSEMNVSTLELGDSALYLCASSLEVGSQPQHFGDGTRLSIL.

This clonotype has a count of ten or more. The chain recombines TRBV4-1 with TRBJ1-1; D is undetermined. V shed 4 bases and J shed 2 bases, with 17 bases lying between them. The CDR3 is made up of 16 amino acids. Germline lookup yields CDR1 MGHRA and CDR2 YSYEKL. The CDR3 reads CASSPTQAGINTEAFF. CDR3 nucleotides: TGCGCCAGCAGCCCGACCCAGGCGGGGATAAACACTGAAGCTTTCTTT.

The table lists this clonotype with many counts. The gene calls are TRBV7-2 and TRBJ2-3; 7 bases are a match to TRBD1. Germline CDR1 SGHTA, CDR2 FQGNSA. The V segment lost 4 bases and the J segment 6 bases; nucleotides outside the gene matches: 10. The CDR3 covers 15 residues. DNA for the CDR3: TGTGCCAGCAGCTCAGAGACAGGGTGGCGGGATACGCAGTATTTT. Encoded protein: CASSSETGWRDTQYF.

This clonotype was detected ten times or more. The CDR3, as DNA: TGTGCCAGCAGCTTGCTGACTAGCGGGAGTTCACATGAGCAGTTCTTC. This codes for CASSLLTSGSSHEQFF. The V call is TRBV11-1, the J call TRBJ2-1; TRBD2 matches 12 bases. This CDR3 has 16 amino acids. The germline CDR1 and CDR2 sequences are SGHAT and FQDESV (reference sequence). The J segment lost 8 bases and the V segment lost 3 bases, leaving 8 bases of the junction unmatched.

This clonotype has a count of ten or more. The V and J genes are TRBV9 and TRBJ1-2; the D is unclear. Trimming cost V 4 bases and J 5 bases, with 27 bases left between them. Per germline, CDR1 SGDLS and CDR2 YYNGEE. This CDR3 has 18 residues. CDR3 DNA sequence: TGTGCCAGCAGCACAGAGATAGGATTTGAGTGGGGTAATTATGGCTACACCTTC. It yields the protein CASSTEIGFEWGNYGYTF.

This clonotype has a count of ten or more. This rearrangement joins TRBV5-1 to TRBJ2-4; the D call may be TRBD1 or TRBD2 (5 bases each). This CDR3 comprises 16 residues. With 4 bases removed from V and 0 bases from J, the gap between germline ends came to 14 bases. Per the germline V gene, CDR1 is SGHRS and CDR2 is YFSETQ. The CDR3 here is CASSTGRGVAKNIQYF. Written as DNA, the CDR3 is TGCGCCAGCAGCACGGGACGAGGGGTAGCCAAAAACATTCAGTACTTC. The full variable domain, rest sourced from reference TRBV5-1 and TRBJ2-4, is KAGVTQTPRYLIKTRGQQVTLSCSPISGHRSVSWYQQTPGQGLQFLFEYFSETQRNKGNFPGRFSGRQFSNSRSEMNVSTLELGDSALYLCASSTGRGVAKNIQYFGAGTRLSVL.

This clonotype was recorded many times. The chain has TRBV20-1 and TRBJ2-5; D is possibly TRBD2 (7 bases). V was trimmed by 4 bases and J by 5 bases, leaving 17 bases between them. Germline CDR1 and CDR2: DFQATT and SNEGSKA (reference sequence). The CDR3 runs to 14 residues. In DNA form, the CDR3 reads TGCAGTGCTACTTTAGGGGGGGATGGGGAGACCCAGTACTTC. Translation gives CSATLGGDGETQYF.

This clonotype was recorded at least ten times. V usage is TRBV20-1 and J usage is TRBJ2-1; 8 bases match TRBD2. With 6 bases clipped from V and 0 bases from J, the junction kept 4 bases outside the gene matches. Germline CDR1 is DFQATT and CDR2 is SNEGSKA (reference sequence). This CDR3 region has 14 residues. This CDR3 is CSAGSGSSYNEQFF. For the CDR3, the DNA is TGCAGTGCGGGAAGCGGGAGCTCCTACAATGAGCAGTTCTTC.